This T cell receptor beta chain was identified during a study of CD8 T cells in Susac syndrome. CDR1 and CDR2 (germline): LNHDA, SQIVND (reference sequence). There are 16 residues in the CDR3. Trimming pared 1 base from V and 4 bases from J, leaving 16 bases between. As to this clonotype: The antigen remains unidentified.

Findings of the study overall: The TCR sequencing and HLA analysis in the study involved a relatively small number of individuals, as the study acknowledged.

Random hexamers served to reverse transcribe about 0.45 to 1 ug RNA. The amplification used immunoSEQ multiplex PCR on TCR beta CDR3; it spanned 54 Vbeta and 13 Jbeta. From the immunoSEQ multiplex PCR reads, TCRdb called clonotypes with MiXCR, one entry per CDR3 protein. The sample lists 150,000 to 200,000 distinct CDR3 sequences; about 94% were seen once. Sequenced material: CD4+ T cells from PBMCs. V usage is TRBV19 and J usage is TRBJ1-2; no clear D. The receptor was isolated from a human donor with multiple sclerosis. CDR3 DNA: TGTGCCAGTAGTATAGGCGGATCTCAGCTAGTCTATGGCTACACCTTC. The encoded protein is CASSIGGSQLVYGYTF.